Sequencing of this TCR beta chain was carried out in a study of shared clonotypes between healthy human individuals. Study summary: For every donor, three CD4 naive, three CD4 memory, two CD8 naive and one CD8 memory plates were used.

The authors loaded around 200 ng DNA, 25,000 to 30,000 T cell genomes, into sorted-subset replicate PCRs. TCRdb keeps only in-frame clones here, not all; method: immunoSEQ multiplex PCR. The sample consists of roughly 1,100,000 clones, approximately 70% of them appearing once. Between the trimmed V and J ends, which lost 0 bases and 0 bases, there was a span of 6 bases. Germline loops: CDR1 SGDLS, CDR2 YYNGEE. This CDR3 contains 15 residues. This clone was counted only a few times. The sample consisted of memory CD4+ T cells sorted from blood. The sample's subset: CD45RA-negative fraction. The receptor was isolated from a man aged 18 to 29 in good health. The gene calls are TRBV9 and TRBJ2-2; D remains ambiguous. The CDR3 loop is CASSVVGSNTGELFF. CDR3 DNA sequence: TGTGCCAGCAGCGTAGTGGGATCGAACACCGGGGAGCTGTTTTTT.